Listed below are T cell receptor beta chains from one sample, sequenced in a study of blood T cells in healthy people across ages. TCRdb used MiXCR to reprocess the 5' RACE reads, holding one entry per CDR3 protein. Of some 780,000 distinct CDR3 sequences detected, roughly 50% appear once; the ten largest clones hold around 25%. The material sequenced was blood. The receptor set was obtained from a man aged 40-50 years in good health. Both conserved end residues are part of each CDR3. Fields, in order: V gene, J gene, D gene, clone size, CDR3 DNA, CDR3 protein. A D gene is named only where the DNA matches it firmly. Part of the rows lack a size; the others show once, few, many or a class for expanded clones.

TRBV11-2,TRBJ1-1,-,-,TGTGCCAGCAGCTTCGCGTCCGGGTACGCTGAAGCTTTCTTT,CASSFASGYAEAFF
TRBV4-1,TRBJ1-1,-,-,TGCGCCAGCAGCCTTGAATGGGGCAGAGGGACTGAAGCTTTCTTT,CASSLEWGRGTEAFF
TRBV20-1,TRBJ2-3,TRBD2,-,TGCAGTGCTAGAGCTGAAACCGGGACTAGCGCGTCAGATACGCAGTATTTT,CSARAETGTSASDTQYF
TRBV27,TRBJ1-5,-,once,TGTGCCAGCAGTTCCAGGAGGGGGTTGCATCAGCCCCAGCATTTT,CASSSRRGLHQPQHF
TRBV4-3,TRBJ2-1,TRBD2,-,TGCGCCAGCAGCCAAGTGACTAGCGGGAGAGGTTCATACAATGAGCAGTTCTTC,CASSQVTSGRGSYNEQFF
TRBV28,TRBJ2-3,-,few,TGTGCCAGCAGTTTAGAGGGGATCCCCATATTCACAGATACGCAGTATTTT,CASSLEGIPIFTDTQYF
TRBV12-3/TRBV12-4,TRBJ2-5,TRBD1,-,TGTGCCAGCAGTTGGACAGGGTTAAAGCAAGAGACCCAGTACTTC,CASSWTGLKQETQYF
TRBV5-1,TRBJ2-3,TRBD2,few,TGCGCCAGCAGCTCACGACTAGCGGGAGCGCGCACAGATACGCAGTATTTT,CASSSRLAGARTDTQYF
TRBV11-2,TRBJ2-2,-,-,TGTGCCAGCAGTAAAATGGGGGCCGGCACCGGGGAGCTGTTTTTT,CASSKMGAGTGELFF
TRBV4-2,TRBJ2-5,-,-,TGTGCCAGCAGCCAAGGGATGGGCCGGGATGAGCAGTACTTC,CASSQGMGRDEQYF
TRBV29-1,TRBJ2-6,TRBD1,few,TGCAGCGTTGGGGGGACAGAATACCCCTCTGGGGCCAACGTCCTGACTTTC,CSVGGTEYPSGANVLTF
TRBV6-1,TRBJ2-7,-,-,TGTGCCAGCTCCACCAGGAGCTCCTACGAGCAGTACTTC,CASSTRSSYEQYF
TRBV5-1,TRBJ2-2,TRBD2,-,TGCGCCAGCAGCCTCCGACTAGCGGGATCCGGGGAGCTGTTTTTT,CASSLRLAGSGELFF
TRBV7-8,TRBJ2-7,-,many,TGTGCCAGCAAAAGCAGGGGTGTTTCCTACGAGCAGTACTTC,CASKSRGVSYEQYF